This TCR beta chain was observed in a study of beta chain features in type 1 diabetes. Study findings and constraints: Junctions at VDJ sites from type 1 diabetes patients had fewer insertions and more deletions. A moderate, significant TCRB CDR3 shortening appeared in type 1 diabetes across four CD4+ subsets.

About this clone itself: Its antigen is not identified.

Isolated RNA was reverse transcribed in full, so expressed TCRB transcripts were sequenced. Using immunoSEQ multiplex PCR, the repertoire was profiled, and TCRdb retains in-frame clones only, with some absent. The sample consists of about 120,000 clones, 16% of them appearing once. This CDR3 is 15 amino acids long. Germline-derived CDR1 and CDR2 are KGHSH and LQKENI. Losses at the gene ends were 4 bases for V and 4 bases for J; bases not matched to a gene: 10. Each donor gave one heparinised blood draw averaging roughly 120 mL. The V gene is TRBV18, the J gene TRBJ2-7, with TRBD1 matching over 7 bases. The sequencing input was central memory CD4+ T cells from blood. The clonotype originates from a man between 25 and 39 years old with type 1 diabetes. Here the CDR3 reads CASSLGTDPKYEQYF. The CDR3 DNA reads TGTGCCAGCTCACTCGGGACAGATCCTAAGTACGAGCAGTACTTC.